This T cell receptor (beta chain) stems from a study of blood T cell repertoires in COVID-19. As for the study in general: Acute and convalescent COVID-19 specimens originated in the United States, Italy and Spain. T cells, B-cell-depleted T cells, or PBMCs supplied cDNA or gDNA.

In the original workflow: Estimated nucleated cell counts came from reference gene primer amplification. Profiled with immunoSEQ multiplex PCR; TCRdb holds only in-frame clones, not every one. From that table come the V and J calls and clone size; the DNA was used to work out D and trimming. Here the sample spans 55,000 to 85,000 clones, about 90% being singletons. The V gene's germline CDR1 is MNHEY and CDR2 SVGAGI. V was shortened by 4 bases and J by 0 bases, with 10 bases between the two germline ends. The CDR3 loop spans 15 amino acids. This TCR derives from a human donor in a cohort sampled during active COVID-19. The sample was peripheral blood. The rearrangement uses TRBV6-5 and TRBJ1-3; D ambiguous. The CDR3 coding sequence is TGTGCCAGCAGTTTTGGCAGAAACTCTGGAAACACCATATATTTT. Protein: CASSFGRNSGNTIYF.